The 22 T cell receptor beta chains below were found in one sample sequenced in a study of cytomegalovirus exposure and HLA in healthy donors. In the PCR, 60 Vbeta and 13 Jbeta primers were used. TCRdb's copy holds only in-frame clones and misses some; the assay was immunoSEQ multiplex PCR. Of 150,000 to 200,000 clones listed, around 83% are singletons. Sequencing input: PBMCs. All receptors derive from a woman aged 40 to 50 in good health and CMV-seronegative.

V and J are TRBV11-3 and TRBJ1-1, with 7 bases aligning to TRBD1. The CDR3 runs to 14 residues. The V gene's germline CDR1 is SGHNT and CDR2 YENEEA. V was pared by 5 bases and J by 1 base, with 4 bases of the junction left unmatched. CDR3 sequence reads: CASSIGTANTEAFF. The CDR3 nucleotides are TGTGCCAGCAGCATCGGGACAGCGAACACTGAAGCTTTCTTT.

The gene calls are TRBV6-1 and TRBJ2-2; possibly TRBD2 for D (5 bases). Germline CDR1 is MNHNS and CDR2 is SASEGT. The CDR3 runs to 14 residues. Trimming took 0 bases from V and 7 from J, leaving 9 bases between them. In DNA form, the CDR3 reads TGTGCCAGCAGTGAAGCACCTAGCTTCGGGGAGCTGTTTTTT. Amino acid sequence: CASSEAPSFGELFF.

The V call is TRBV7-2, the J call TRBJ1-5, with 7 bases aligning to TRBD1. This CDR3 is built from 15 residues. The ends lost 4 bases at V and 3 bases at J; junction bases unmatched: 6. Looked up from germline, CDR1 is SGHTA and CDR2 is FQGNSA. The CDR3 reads CASSSWTGPNQPQHF. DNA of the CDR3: TGTGCCAGCAGCTCTTGGACAGGCCCCAATCAGCCCCAGCATTTT.

This CDR3 reads CASSLWGVGEQYV. The CDR3 DNA follows: TGTGCCAGCAGTCTCTGGGGGGTCGGCGAGCAGTACGTC. V usage is TRBV2 and J usage is TRBJ2-7; a weak D match, TRBD2 (6 bases). CDR3 length equals 13 residues. Germline V gene sequence: CDR1 SNHLY, CDR2 FYNNEI. The V gene lost 5 bases and the J gene lost 6 bases, with 14 bases spanning the gap.

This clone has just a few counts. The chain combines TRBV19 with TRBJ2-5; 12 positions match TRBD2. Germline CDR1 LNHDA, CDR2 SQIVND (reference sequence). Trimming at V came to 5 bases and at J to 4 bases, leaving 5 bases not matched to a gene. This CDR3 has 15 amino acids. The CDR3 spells CASSSPGLAGETQYF. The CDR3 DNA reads TGTGCCAGTAGTTCCCCGGGACTAGCGGGAGAGACCCAGTACTTC.

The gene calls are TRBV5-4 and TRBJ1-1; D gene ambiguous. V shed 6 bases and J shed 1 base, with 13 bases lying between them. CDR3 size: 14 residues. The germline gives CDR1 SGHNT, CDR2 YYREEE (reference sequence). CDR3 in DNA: TGTGCCAGCACCCTCCCGGGAGCGAACACTGAAGCTTTCTTT. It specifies CASTLPGANTEAFF.

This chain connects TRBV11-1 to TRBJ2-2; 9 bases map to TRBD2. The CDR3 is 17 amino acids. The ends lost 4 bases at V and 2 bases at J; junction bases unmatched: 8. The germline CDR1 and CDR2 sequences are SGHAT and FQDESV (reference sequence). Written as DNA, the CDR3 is TGTGCCAGCAGCTCCATGTGGCGGGAGGGTAACACCGGGGAGCTGTTTTTT. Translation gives CASSSMWREGNTGELFF.

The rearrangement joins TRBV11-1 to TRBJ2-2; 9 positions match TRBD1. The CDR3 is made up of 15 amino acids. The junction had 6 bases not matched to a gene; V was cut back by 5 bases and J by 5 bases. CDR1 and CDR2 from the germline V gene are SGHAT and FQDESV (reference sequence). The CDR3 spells CASSLTGGLTGELFF. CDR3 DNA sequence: TGTGCCAGCAGCCTAACAGGGGGCCTTACCGGGGAGCTGTTTTTT.

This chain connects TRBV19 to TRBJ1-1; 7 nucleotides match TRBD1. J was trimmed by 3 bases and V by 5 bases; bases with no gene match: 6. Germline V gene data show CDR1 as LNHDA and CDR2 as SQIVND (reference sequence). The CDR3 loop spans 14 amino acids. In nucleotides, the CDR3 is TGTGCCAGTAGTGTTGACAGGGAATACACTGAAGCTTTCTTT. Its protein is CASSVDREYTEAFF.

The CDR3 DNA is TGTGCCAGTAGTACCATGGACAGGGGAAATCAGCCCCAGCATTTT. It yields the protein CASSTMDRGNQPQHF. This chain connects TRBV19 to TRBJ1-5, with 9 positions matching TRBD1. The CDR3 extends over 15 amino acids. CDR1 is LNHDA, CDR2 SQIVND, per germline (reference sequence). After removal of 4 bases from V and 4 bases from J, the junction contained 5 bases not matched to a gene.

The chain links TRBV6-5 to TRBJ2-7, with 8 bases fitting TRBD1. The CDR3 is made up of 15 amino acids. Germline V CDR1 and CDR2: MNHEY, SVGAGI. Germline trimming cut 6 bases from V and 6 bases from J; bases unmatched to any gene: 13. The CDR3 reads CASRRGQDPIREQYF. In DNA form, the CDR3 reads TGTGCCAGCAGGAGGGGACAGGATCCGATCCGCGAGCAGTACTTC.

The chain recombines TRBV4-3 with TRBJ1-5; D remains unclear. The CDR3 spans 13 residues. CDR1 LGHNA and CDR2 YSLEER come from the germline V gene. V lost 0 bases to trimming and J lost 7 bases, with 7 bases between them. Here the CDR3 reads CASSQDSGQPQHF. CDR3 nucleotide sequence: TGCGCCAGCAGCCAAGATAGCGGGCAGCCCCAGCATTTT.

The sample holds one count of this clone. Here the CDR3 DNA reads TGTGCCTGGACAAGTCGGGTCGCCGGCTACACCTTC. Its translation is CAWTSRVAGYTF. The chain has TRBV30 and TRBJ1-2, with D hard to call. This CDR3 is built from 12 residues. V lost 4 bases and J 8 bases, leaving 14 bases between the germline ends. Germline V gene data show CDR1 as GTSNPN and CDR2 as SVGIG (reference sequence).

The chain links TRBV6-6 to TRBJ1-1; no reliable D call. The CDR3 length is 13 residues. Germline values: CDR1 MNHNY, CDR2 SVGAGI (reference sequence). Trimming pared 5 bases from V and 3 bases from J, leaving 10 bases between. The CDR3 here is CASSGQGHTEAFF. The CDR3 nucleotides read TGTGCCAGCAGTGGGCAAGGCCACACTGAAGCTTTCTTT.

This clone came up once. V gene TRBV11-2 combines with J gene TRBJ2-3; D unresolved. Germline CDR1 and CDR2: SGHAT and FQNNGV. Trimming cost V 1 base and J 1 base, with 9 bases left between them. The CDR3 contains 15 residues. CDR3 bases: TGTGCCAGCAGCTTAGGATCTATTCGCACAGATACGCAGTATTTT. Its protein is CASSLGSIRTDTQYF. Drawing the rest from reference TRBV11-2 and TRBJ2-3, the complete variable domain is EAGVAQSPRYKIIEKRQSVAFWCNPISGHATLYWYQQILGQGPKLLIQFQNNGVVDDSQLPKDRFSAERLKGVDSTLKIQPAKLEDSAVYLCASSLGSIRTDTQYFGPGTRLTVL.

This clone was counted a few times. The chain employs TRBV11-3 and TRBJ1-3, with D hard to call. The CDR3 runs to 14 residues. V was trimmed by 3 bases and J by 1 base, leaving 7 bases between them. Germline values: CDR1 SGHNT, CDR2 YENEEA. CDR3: CASSLGESGNTIYF. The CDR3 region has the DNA TGTGCCAGCAGCTTGGGCGAATCTGGAAACACCATATATTTT.

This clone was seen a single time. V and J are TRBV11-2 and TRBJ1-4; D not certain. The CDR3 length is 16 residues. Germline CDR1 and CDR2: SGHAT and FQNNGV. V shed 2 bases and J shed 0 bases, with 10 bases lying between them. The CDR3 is CASSLRGTATNEKLFF. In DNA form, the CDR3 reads TGTGCCAGCAGCTTACGTGGTACTGCAACTAATGAAAAACTGTTTTTT.

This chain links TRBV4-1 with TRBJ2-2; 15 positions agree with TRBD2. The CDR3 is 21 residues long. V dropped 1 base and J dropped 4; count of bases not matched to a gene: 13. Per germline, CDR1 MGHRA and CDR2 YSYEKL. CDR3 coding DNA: TGCGCCAGCAGCCAAGGGCGATTGGGACTAGCGGGAGGCGTCGGCACCGGGGAGCTGTTTTTT. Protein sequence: CASSQGRLGLAGGVGTGELFF.

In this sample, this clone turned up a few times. The CDR3 reads CSVDMEGSSYQETQYF. The DNA of the CDR3 is TGCAGCGTCGACATGGAGGGGTCGTCGTACCAAGAGACCCAGTACTTC. The genes are TRBV29-1 and TRBJ2-5; D is possibly TRBD2 (6 bases). Germline CDR1 is SQVTM and CDR2 is ANQGSEA. This CDR3 has 16 residues. V dropped 6 bases and J dropped 0 bases, with 20 bases sitting between them.

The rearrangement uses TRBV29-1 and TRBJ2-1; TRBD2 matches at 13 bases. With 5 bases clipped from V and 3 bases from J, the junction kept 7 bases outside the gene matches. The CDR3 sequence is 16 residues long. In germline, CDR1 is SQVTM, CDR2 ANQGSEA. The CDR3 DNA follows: TGCAGCGTTAAGGGACTAGCGGGAATCATCTACAATGAGCAGTTCTTC. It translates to CSVKGLAGIIYNEQFF.

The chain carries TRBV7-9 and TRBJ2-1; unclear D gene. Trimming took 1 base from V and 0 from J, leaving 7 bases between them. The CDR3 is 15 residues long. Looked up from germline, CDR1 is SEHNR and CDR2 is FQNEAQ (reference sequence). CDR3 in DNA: TGTGCCAGCAGCTTAGGAGCTGCCTCCTACAATGAGCAGTTCTTC. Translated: CASSLGAASYNEQFF. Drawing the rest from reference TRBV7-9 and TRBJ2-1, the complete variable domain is DTGVSQNPRHKITKRGQNVTFRCDPISEHNRLYWYRQTLGQGPEFLTYFQNEAQLEKSRLLSDRFSAERPKGSFSTLEIQRTEQGDSAMYLCASSLGAASYNEQFFGPGTRLTVL.

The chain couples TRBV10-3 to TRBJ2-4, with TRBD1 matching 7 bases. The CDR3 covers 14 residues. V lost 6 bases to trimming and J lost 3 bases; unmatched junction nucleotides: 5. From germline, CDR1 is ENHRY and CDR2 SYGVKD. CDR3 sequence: CAISRGLDKNIQYF. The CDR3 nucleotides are TGTGCCATCAGCAGGGGGTTGGACAAAAACATTCAGTACTTC.